What follows is one TCR beta chain and its context. As yet, its antigen is unknown. This sample was included in a study of shared clonotypes between healthy human individuals. Overall study findings and caveats: Non-shared clonotypes were found to have lower generation probabilities than the clonotypes that were shared by all four of the sorted-subset donors.

Naive CD8 cells lacked CD45RO, underwent positive selection for CCR7 and left out terminally differentiated effector memory CD45RA+ cells. Each sample came from a Caucasian adult donor living in Nashville, Tennessee. The repertoire was sequenced with immunoSEQ multiplex PCR; TCRdb's copy has only in-frame clones and lacks some. Among roughly 590,000 clones listed, over 95% were seen once. The germline V gene has CDR1 MDHEN and CDR2 SYDVKM. The CDR3 sequence is 15 residues long. Trimming took 7 bases from V and 4 from J; bases not matched to a gene: 10. The receptor's source is a woman aged 25 to 45 in good health. This chain uses TRBV28 with TRBJ1-5; 7 bases are shared with TRBD1. Sequenced input: naive CD8+ T cells sorted from blood. This CDR3 reads CASKDRVEWNQPQHF. CDR3 nucleotides: TGTGCCAGCAAAGACAGGGTTGAGTGGAATCAGCCCCAGCATTTT.